This T cell receptor (beta chain) was documented in a study of cytomegalovirus exposure and HLA in healthy donors. Study at large: An analysis done earlier identified 90 million to 120 million unique TCR beta sequences from approximately 200 million T cells. HLA-typed donors were the source of approximately 85 million unique TCRs, which an early data release held.

Use of 60 Vbeta and 13 Jbeta primers characterized the PCR. The method was immunoSEQ multiplex PCR; TCRdb's version includes in-frame clones alone and lacks a portion of them. Of some 140,000 clones detected, around nine tenths appear once; the ten largest clones hold 4% to 6.5%. V lost 6 bases to trimming and J lost 8 bases; unmatched junction nucleotides: 4. CDR1 is MNHEY and CDR2 is SVGAGI in the germline V gene. This CDR3 spans 13 amino acids. Worth noting for this clone: Its matching antigen is unknown.

Study results and caveats: A later analysis reportedly found fewer N-insertions in an Asian-associated ancestry cluster than the approximately 660-donor mean. Later analysis associated a missense DCLRE1C variant with TCR beta V- and J-gene trimming.

The receptor comes from a woman in her 30s in good health and CMV-seronegative. The chain couples TRBV6-5 to TRBJ1-6, with 7 bases identical to TRBD1. The sample taken for sequencing was PBMCs. The CDR3 spells CASRATGDSPLHF. Here the CDR3 DNA reads TGTGCCAGCAGGGCTACAGGGGATTCACCCCTCCACTTT.